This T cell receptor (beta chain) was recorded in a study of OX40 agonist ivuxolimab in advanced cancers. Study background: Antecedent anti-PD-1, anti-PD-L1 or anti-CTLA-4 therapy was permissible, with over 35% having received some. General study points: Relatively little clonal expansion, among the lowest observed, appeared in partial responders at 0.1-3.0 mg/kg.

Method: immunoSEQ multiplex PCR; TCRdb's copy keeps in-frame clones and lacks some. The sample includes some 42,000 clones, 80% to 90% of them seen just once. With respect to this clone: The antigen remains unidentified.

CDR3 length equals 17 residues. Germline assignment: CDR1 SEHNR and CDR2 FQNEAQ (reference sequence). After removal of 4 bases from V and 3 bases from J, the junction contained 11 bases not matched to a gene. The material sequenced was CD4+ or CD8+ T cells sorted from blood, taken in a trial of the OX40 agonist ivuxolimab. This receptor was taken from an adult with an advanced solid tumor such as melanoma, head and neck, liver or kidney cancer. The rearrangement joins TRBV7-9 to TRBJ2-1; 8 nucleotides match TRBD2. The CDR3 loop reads CASSSPHSGTNYNEQFF. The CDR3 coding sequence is TGTGCCAGCAGCTCCCCCCATAGCGGGACCAACTACAATGAGCAGTTCTTC. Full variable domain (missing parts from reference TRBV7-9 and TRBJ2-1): DTGVSQNPRHKITKRGQNVTFRCDPISEHNRLYWYRQTLGQGPEFLTYFQNEAQLEKSRLLSDRFSAERPKGSFSTLEIQRTEQGDSAMYLCASSSPHSGTNYNEQFFGPGTRLTVL.